This TCR beta chain was recovered during a study of molecular identifiers for immune sequencing clone quantification. At the level of the study: In replicates, the authors split RNA from roughly 20,000 or 100,000 naive CD8 cells five ways and sequenced four.

Study-wide points: In naive cells, under 1% of molecules belonged to clones above 20 RNA copies, against over 97% in effector cells.

Preparation of naive CD8 libraries involved roughly 18,000 to 1,100,000 sorted cells and 10%, 30% or 50% RNA. It was with previously described methods and listed TCR primers that bulk TCR libraries were made. TCRdb ran MiXCR on the PCR reads and lists one entry per CDR3 protein. The sample consists of some 97,000 distinct CDR3 sequences, around 24% of them appearing once. The CDR3 sequence is 14 residues long. Germline V gene data show CDR1 as GTSNPN and CDR2 as SVGIG (reference sequence). With 8 bases clipped from V and 4 bases from J, the junction kept 12 bases outside the gene matches. Turning to this clonotype: What it recognizes is unknown. This may be a read error: a much more frequent sequence differs by one nucleotide.

The source is a human donor in good health. Some libraries in this study had Jurkat cell RNA spiked in. The chain employs TRBV30 and TRBJ1-1; 8 positions agree with TRBD1. Specimen: naive CD8+ T cells from blood, with Jurkat cell RNA spiked in. Subset noted: FACS-sorted CD8+CD4-CCR7+CD45RA+ naive T cells. CDR3 sequence reads: CARESGGFFTEAFF. CDR3 nucleotide sequence: TGTGCCCGGGAGTCAGGGGGCTTCTTCACTGAAGCTTTCTTT.